Following are 4 T cell receptor beta chains from one sample sequenced in a study of blood T cell repertoires in COVID-19. TCRdb's copy holds only in-frame clones and misses some; the assay was immunoSEQ multiplex PCR. This table holds about 20,000 clones, more than 80% found once. Sequenced material: peripheral blood. These receptor sequences come from a woman aged 45 to 65 with active COVID-19.

This clone was detected once. The chain employs TRBV10-2 and TRBJ2-1; maybe TRBD2 (5 bases). The CDR3 runs 14 residues. CDR1 and CDR2 (germline): WSHSY, SAAADI. V lost 0 bases and J lost 8, with 11 bases in between. CDR3: CASSESIGEHEQFF. In DNA form, the CDR3 reads TGCGCCAGCAGTGAGTCGATCGGGGAGCATGAGCAGTTCTTC.

The chain's CDR3 is CAWSPGQGINNEQFF. CDR3 in DNA: TGTGCCTGGAGTCCGGGACAGGGGATTAACAATGAGCAGTTCTTC. The V call is TRBV30, the J call TRBJ2-1; 10 nucleotides align to TRBD1. The CDR3 contains 15 residues. Trimming at V came to 2 bases and at J to 5 bases, leaving 6 bases not matched to a gene. Germline CDR1 and CDR2: GTSNPN and SVGIG (reference sequence).

The chain recombines TRBV5-1 with TRBJ2-1, with a possible D match to TRBD1 (6 bases). Trimming shortened V by 4 bases and J by 0 bases, and 11 bases separated the two germline ends. The CDR3 is made up of 15 amino acids. CDR1 and CDR2 (germline): SGHRS, YFSETQ. CDR3 sequence reads: CASSDGTNSYNEQFF. CDR3 nucleotides: TGCGCCAGCAGCGATGGGACAAACTCCTACAATGAGCAGTTCTTC.

The rearrangement uses TRBV5-1 and TRBJ1-1; 12 bases are a match to TRBD1. CDR3 length equals 15 residues. Per germline, CDR1 SGHRS and CDR2 YFSETQ. The junction had 4 bases not matched to a gene; V was cut back by 0 bases and J by 7 bases. CDR3 region: CASSLGDRGRGEAFF. The CDR3 region has the DNA TGCGCCAGCAGCTTGGGGGACAGGGGGCGAGGTGAAGCTTTCTTT.